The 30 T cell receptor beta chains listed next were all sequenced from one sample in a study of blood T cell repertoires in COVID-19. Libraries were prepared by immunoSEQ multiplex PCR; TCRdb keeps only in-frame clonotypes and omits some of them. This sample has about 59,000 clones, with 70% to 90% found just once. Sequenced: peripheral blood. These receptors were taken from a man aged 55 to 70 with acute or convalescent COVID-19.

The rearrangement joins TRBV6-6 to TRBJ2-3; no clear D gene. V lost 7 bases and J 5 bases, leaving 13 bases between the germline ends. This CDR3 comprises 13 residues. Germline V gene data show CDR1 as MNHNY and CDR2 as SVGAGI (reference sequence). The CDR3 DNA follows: TGTGCCAGCACCCCGAATCGAGGAGATACGCAGTATTTT. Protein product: CASTPNRGDTQYF.

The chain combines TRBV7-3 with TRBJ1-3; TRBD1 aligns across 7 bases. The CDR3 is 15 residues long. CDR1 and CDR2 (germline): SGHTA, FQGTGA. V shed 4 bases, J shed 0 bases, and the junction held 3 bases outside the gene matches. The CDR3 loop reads CASSSTGASGNTIYF. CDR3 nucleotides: TGTGCCAGCAGCTCAACAGGGGCCTCTGGAAACACCATATATTTT.

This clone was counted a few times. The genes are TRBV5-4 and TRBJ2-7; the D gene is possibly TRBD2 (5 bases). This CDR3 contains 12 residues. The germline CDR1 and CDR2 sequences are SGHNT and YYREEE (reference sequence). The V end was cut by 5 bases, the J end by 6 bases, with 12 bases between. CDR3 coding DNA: TGTGCCAGCAGTTATTTTGAGGGCGAGCAGTACTTC. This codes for CASSYFEGEQYF.

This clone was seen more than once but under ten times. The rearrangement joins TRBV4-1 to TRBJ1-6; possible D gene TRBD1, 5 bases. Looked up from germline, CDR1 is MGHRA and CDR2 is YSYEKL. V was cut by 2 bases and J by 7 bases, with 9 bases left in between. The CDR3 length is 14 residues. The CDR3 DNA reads TGCGCCAGCAGCCAAAGGTGGGGCAATTCACCCCTCCACTTT. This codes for CASSQRWGNSPLHF.

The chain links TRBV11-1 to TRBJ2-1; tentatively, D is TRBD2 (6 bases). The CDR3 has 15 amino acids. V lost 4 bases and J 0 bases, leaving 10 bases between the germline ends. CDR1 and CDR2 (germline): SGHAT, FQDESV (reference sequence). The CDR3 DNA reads TGTGCCAGCAGCTCCGGGGGAAACTCCTACAATGAGCAGTTCTTC. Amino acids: CASSSGGNSYNEQFF.

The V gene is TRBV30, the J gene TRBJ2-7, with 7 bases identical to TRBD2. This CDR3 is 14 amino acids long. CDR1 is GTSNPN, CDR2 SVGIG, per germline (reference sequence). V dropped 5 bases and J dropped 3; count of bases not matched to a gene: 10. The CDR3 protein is CAWDLGGNYYEQYF. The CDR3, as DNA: TGTGCCTGGGACCTGGGGGGGAATTACTACGAGCAGTACTTC.

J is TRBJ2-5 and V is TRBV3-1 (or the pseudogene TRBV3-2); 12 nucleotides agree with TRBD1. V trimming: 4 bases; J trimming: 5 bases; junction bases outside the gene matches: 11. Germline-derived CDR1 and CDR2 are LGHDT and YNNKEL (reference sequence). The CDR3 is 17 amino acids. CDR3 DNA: TGTGCCAGCAGCCTAGCGGGACAGGGGGCCCTTAGGGAGACCCAGTACTTC. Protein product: CASSLAGQGALRETQYF.

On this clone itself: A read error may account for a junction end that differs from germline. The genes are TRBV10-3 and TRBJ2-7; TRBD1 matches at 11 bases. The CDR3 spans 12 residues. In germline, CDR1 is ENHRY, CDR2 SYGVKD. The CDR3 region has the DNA TGTGCCATCAACCCGGGACAGGGGGGATTTCACTTC. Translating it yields CAINPGQGGFHF.

For the CDR3, the DNA is TGTGCCAGCAGCCGGTTGGGACAGGGGTATGACTATGGCTACACCTTC. Translation: CASSRLGQGYDYGYTF. The rearrangement joins TRBV5-4 to TRBJ1-2; 10 nucleotides agree with TRBD1. The trim removed 4 bases at V and 3 bases at J, leaving 9 bases unmatched. Germline values: CDR1 SGHNT, CDR2 YYREEE (reference sequence). The CDR3 totals 16 residues.

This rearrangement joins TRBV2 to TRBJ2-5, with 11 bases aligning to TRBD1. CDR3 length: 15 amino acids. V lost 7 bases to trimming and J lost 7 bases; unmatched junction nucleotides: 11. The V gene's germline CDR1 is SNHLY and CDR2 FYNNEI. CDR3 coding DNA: TGTGCCAGCACGCCGGGACAGGGGGTGTCAGGGACCCAGTACTTC. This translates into CASTPGQGVSGTQYF.

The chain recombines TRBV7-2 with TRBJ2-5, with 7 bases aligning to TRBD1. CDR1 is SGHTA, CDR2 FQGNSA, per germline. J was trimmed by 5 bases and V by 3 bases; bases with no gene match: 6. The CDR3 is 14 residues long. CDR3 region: CASSFTGVGETQYF. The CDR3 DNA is TGTGCCAGCAGCTTCACAGGGGTTGGGGAGACCCAGTACTTC. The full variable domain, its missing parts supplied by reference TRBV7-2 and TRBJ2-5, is GAGVSQSPSNKVTEKGKDVELRCDPISGHTALYWYRQSLGQGLEFLIYFQGNSAPDKSGLPSDRFSAERTGGSVSTLTIQRTQQEDSAVYLCASSFTGVGETQYFGPGTRLLVL.

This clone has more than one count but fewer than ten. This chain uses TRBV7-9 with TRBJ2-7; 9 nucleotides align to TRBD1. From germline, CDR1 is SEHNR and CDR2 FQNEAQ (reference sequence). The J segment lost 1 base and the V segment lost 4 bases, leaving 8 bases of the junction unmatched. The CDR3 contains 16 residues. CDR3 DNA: TGTGCCAGCAGCTACAATCAGGGACAGGGATCCTACGAGCAGTACTTC. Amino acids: CASSYNQGQGSYEQYF. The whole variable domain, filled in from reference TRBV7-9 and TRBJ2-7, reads DTGVSQNPRHKITKRGQNVTFRCDPISEHNRLYWYRQTLGQGPEFLTYFQNEAQLEKSRLLSDRFSAERPKGSFSTLEIQRTEQGDSAMYLCASSYNQGQGSYEQYFGPGTRLTVT.

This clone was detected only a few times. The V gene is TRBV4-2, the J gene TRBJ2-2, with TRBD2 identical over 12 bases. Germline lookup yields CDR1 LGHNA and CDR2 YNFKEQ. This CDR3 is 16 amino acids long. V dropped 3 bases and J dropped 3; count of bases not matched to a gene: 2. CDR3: CASSHLAGGDTGELFF. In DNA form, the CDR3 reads TGTGCCAGCAGCCACCTAGCGGGGGGGGACACCGGGGAGCTGTTTTTT.

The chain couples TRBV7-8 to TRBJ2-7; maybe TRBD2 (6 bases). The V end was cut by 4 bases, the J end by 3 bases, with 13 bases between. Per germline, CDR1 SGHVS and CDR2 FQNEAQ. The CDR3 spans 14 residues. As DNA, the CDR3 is TGTGCCAGCAGCTCCCGGGGAGGCGACTACGAGCAGTACTTC. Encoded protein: CASSSRGGDYEQYF.

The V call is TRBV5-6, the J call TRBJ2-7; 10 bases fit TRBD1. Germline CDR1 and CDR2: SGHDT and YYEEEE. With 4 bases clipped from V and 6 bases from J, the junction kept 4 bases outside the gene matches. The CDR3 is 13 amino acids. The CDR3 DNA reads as TGTGCCAGCAGCCGCCGGGACAGGGGCGAGCAGTACTTC. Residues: CASSRRDRGEQYF.

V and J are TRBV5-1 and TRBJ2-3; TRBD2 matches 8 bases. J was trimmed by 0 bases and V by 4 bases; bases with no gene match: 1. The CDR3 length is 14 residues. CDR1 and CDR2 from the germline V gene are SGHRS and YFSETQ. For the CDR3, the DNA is TGCGCCAGCAGCCGCGGGGGGAGCACAGATACGCAGTATTTT. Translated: CASSRGGSTDTQYF.

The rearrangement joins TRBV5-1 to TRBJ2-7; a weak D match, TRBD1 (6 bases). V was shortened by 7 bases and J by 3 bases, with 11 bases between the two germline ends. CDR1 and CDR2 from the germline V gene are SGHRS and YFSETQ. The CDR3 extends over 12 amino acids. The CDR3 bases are TGCGCCAGCGGCACAGGGTTCTACGAGCAGTACTTC. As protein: CASGTGFYEQYF.

CDR3 DNA: TGTGCCAGCAGCTTAGATCGGGAGACCCAGTACTTC. It yields the protein CASSLDRETQYF. V and J are TRBV11-3 and TRBJ2-5; no reliable D call. Between the trimmed V and J ends, which lost 0 bases and 5 bases, there was a span of 4 bases. Germline lookup yields CDR1 SGHNT and CDR2 YENEEA. The CDR3 sequence is 12 residues long.

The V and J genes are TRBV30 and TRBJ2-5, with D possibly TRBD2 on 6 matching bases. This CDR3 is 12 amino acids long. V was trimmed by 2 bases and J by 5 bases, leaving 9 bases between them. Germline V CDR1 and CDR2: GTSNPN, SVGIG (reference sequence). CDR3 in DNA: TGTGCCTGGAGTCGTGGGGGGGAGACCCAGTACTTC. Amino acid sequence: CAWSRGGETQYF.

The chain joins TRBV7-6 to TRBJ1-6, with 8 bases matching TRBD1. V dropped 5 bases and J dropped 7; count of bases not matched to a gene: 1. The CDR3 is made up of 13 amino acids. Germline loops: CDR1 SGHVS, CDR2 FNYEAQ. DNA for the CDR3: TGTGCCAGCAGCAGGGACAGGAATTCACCCCTCCACTTT. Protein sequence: CASSRDRNSPLHF.

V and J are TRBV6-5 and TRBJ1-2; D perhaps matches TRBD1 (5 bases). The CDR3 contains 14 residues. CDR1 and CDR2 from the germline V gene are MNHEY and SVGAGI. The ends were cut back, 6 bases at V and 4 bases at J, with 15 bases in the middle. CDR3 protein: CASRRGEGLYGYTF. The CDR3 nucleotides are TGTGCCAGCAGACGCGGGGAGGGGCTCTATGGCTACACCTTC.

CDR3 DNA sequence: TGTGCCGGCCGGACAGGGGGCTCGAGCTACACCTTC. Amino acids: CAGRTGGSSYTF. The V and J genes are TRBV2 and TRBJ1-2, with TRBD1 matching over 11 bases. Germline V gene sequence: CDR1 SNHLY, CDR2 FYNNEI. The V and J ends lost 11 bases and 9 bases, in that order; junction bases with no gene match: 8. The CDR3 is 12 amino acids.

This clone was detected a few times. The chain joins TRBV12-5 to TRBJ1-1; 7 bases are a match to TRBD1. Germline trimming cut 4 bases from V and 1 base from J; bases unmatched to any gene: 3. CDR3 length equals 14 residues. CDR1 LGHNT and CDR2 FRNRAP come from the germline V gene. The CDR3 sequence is CASGSGQPNTEAFF. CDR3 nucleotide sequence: TGTGCTAGTGGTTCGGGACAGCCGAACACTGAAGCTTTCTTT.

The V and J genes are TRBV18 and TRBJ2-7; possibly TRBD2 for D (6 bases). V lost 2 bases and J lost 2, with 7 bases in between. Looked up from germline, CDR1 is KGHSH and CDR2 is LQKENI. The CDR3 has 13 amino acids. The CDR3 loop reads CASSPGTAYEQYF. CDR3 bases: TGTGCCAGCTCACCAGGGACTGCCTACGAGCAGTACTTC.

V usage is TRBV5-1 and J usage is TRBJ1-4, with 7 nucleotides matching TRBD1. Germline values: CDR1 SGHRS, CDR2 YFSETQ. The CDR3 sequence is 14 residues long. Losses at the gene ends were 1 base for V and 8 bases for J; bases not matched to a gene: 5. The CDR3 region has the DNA TGCGCCAGCAGCTTGACAGGGGAGGACGAAAAACTGTTTTTT. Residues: CASSLTGEDEKLFF.

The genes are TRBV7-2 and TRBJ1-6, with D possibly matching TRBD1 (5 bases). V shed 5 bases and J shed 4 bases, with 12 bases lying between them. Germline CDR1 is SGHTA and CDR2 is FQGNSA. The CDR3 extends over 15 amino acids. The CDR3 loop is CASSPQTDYNSPLHF. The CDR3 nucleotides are TGTGCCAGCAGCCCCCAGACAGATTATAATTCACCCCTCCACTTT.

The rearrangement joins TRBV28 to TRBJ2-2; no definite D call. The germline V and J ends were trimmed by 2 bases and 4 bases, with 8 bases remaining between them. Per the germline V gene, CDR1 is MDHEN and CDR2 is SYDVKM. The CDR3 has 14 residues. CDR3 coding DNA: TGTGCCAGCAGTTTAAGCACCGTCACCGGGGAGCTGTTTTTT. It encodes CASSLSTVTGELFF. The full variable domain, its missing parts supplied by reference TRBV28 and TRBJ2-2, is DVKVTQSSRYLVKRTGEKVFLECVQDMDHENMFWYRQDPGLGLRLIYFSYDVKMKEKGDIPEGYSVSREKKERFSLILESASTNQTSMYLCASSLSTVTGELFFGEGSRLTVL.

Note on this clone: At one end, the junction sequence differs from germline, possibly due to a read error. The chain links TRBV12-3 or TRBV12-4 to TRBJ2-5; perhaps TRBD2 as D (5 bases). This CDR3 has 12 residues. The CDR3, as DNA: TGTGCCAGCTCCGGGGTATCGCGGGCCCAATACTTC. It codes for CASSGVSRAQYF.

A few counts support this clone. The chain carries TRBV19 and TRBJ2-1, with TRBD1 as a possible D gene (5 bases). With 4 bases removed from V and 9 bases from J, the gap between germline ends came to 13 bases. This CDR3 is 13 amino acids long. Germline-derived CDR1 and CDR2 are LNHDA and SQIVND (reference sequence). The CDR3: CASSTTDGSEQFF. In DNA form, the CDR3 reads TGTGCCAGTAGTACGACAGACGGTAGTGAGCAGTTCTTC.

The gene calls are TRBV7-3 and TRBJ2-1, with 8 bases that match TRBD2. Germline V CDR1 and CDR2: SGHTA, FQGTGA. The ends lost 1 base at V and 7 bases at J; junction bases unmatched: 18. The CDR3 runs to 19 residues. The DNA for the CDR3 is TGTGCCAGCAGCTTAATGCCGGTGCACGGGGGGGAGAGGTCAAATGAGCAGTTCTTC. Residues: CASSLMPVHGGERSNEQFF. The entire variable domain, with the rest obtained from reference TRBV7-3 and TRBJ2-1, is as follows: GAGVSQTPSNKVTEKGKYVELRCDPISGHTALYWYRQSLGQGPEFLIYFQGTGAADDSGLPNDRFFAVRPEGSVSTLKIQRTERGDSAVYLCASSLMPVHGGERSNEQFFGPGTRLTVL.